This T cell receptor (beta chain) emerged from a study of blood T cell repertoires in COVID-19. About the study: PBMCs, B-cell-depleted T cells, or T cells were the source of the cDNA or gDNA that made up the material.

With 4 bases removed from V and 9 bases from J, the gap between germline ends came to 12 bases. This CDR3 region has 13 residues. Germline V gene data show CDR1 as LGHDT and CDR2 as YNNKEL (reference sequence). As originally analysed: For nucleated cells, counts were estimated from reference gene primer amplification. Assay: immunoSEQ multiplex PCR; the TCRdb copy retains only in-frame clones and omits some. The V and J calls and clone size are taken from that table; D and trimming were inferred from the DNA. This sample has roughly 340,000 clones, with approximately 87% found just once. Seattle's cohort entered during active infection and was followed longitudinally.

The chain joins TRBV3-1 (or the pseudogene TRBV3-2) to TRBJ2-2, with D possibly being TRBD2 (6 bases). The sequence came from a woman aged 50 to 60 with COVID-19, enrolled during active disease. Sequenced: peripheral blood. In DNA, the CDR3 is TGTGCCAGCAGCCCGGGAGAACACCGGGAGCTGTTTTTT. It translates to CASSPGEHRELFF.